The source of this T cell receptor (beta chain) is a study of PD-1 blockade in classical Hodgkin lymphoma. Study-wide background: The patients were dosed with nivolumab 3 mg/kg, infused intravenously every 2 weeks. The study's findings and limits: With CD4+ cells, TCR diversity rose significantly by C4D1, but not with CD8+ cells.

This clone was seen more than once but under ten times. Its cognate antigen is unknown. The method was immunoSEQ multiplex PCR; TCRdb's version includes in-frame clones alone and lacks a portion of them. Of approximately 1,500 clones listed, roughly 80% are singletons. Every one of the patients relapsed after autologous stem cell transplantation (brentuximab vedotin exposure was variable). Magnetic negative selection isolated CD8+ T cells from thawed PBMCs. Progressive disease, partial response or complete response was each patient's best response. CDR3 size: 15 residues. The V gene's germline CDR1 is KGHSH and CDR2 LQKENI. With 4 bases removed from V and 0 bases from J, the gap between germline ends came to 9 bases.

The sample here was CD8+ T cells from blood, taken at baseline. The chain couples TRBV18 to TRBJ1-4, with D unclear. The origin of this receptor is a human donor with classical Hodgkin lymphoma. CDR3: CASSREAATNEKLFF. In DNA, the CDR3 is TGTGCCAGCTCACGAGAGGCAGCAACTAATGAAAAACTGTTTTTT.